This entry features one T cell receptor beta chain sequence. The antigen it binds to is not known. The record has no base qualities; no much larger clone is one base away. The source of the sample is a study of Graves' ophthalmopathy and Graves' hyperthyroidism (dated by TCRdb to the late 2010s). For the wider study: A patient counted as having stable hyperthyroidism if there was no progression to ophthalmopathy within 18 months of follow-up. TCR beta repertoire signatures were used to distinguish Graves' ophthalmopathy from Graves' hyperthyroidism and to predict progression to ophthalmopathy. In total, under 150 blood samples were TCR-sequenced: 40 to 45 ophthalmopathy, some 75 hyperthyroidism and 17 hyperthyroidism-to-ophthalmopathy patients. To explore V-J signatures that separate ophthalmopathy from hyperthyroidism, a discovery set of 95 to 100 patients was enrolled, consisting of 40 to 45 with ophthalmopathy and some 56 with stable hyperthyroidism. An independent validation cohort was composed of approximately 19 hyperthyroidism patients and 17 patients who later progressed from hyperthyroidism to ophthalmopathy. In roughly 6 hyperthyroidism patients, the T-cell repertoire of thyroid tissue was compared with the T-cell repertoire of blood. After sampling, hyperthyroidism patients received methimazole starting at 30 mg daily, and ophthalmopathy patients received high-dose intravenous methylprednisolone.

For repertoire sequencing, the TCR beta CDR3 regions were amplified from RNA transcripts. A first-round RT-PCR used HTBI primers with the Qiagen OneStep RT-PCR kit, followed by a second-round multiplex PCR, size selection and purification. Libraries were sequenced paired-end with 100 bp reads on an Illumina HiSeq2000. As for the authors' bioinformatics: SOAPnuke was used to process the reads, removing any read that contained adapters or uncalled bases, had a mean Phred below 15, or lacked an exact match to the constant primer or identifier. COPE v1.2.5 was used to merge the high-quality paired reads. Unique nucleotide sequences were defined as clonotypes and aligned to IMGT TRB V, D and J references using MiTCR v1.1. The analysis was limited to V-J combinations with a frequency above 0.0001, which together covered 99% to 99.2% of repertoires. For each V-J combination, a TCR clonal expansion and chaos score was defined as the ratio of F50 clonal expansion to chaos observed in the TCRdist matrix. Welch's t-statistics and random forest were used to narrow the features down to roughly twelve V-J combinations, which were then fed into a naive Bayes classifier. Thyroid-blood repertoire similarity was quantified with the Morisita-Horn index. TCRdb trimmed public reads at Q25 via fastp, called clones via MiXCR and kept in-frame beta chains. For every CDR3 protein sequence, its rows merge into one entry that carries the most common genes and DNA. The V and J calls reflect TCRdb's pipeline rather than the authors' work. The table for this sample lists approximately 1.2 million distinct CDR3 sequences; about two fifths of them were counted only once. Around 10% of the sample goes to the ten largest clones.

V is trimmed back by 1 base and J by 2 bases, and the junction contains 10 bases that no gene match accounts for. Including the terminal cysteine and phenylalanine, the CDR3 comprises 18 residues. Left in the record is the CDR3 DNA by itself, 54 bases read in frame from the first base. In the germline V gene, CDR1 corresponds to MNHEY and CDR2 to SVGAGI. Hyperthyroidism patients were newly diagnosed, with disease duration under 2 months, and aged 18 to 65 years. Anyone with other autoimmune diseases, uncontrolled infections, pregnancy or lactation was excluded from the study. Clinical symptoms, serum thyroxine, TRAb, thyroid ultrasound and orbital computed tomography were used for diagnosis. Trizol reagent was used to extract the total RNA, and its quality was then checked on an Agilent 2100 Bioanalyzer. What the work shows at the level of the full study, not this receptor alone: No statistical method was used to predetermine the sample size, and group allocation was not hidden from the investigators. In validation, the model predicted ophthalmopathy progression with more than 70% sensitivity and 72.22% specificity; 12 predicted patients were CT-confirmed with GO in a median of around 6 months. Most expanded thyroid clonotypes with frequency above 0.001 were also detected in blood, suggesting blood repertoires may reflect the thyroid immune response. Ophthalmopathy was separated from stable hyperthyroidism by the 13-signature model with just under 90% sensitivity and less than 82% specificity in cross-validation and with 80%/75% in the test set.

The V and J genes are TRBV6-5 and TRBJ2-2; TRBD1 agrees with 7 junctional bases. Sequencing was done on a sample of peripheral blood or thyroid tissue (not recorded which). The origin of this receptor is an adult man with Graves' hyperthyroidism. CDR3 protein: CASSYYKPTGTNTGELFF. The nucleotide sequence reads as follows: TGTGCCAGCAGTTACTACAAGCCGACAGGGACAAACACCGGGGAGCTGTTTTTT.